The 19 T cell receptor beta chains in this list originate from one sample, sequenced in a study of cytomegalovirus exposure and HLA in healthy donors. With 60 Vbeta and 13 Jbeta primers, the PCR was carried out. Clones were sequenced by immunoSEQ multiplex PCR, and TCRdb holds only the in-frame ones, with some missing. Of roughly 180,000 clones in the sample, more than 60% were seen once. Sequencing input: PBMCs. These receptors came from a man aged 18 to 29 in good health and CMV-seronegative.

The V gene is TRBV5-1, the J gene TRBJ2-7; tentatively, D is TRBD2 (6 bases). The CDR3 covers 15 residues. Germline V gene sequence: CDR1 SGHRS, CDR2 YFSETQ. V shed 0 bases and J shed 3 bases, with 13 bases lying between them. The chain's CDR3 is CASSLAGGVSYEQYF. The CDR3 nucleotides are TGCGCCAGCAGCTTGGCCGGAGGGGTCAGCTACGAGCAGTACTTC. Together with reference TRBV5-1 and TRBJ2-7, the CDR3 gives the full variable domain: KAGVTQTPRYLIKTRGQQVTLSCSPISGHRSVSWYQQTPGQGLQFLFEYFSETQRNKGNFPGRFSGRQFSNSRSEMNVSTLELGDSALYLCASSLAGGVSYEQYFGPGTRLTVT.

The gene calls are TRBV6-5 and TRBJ2-7; 8 bases agree with TRBD2. The CDR3 sequence is 14 residues long. Germline assignment: CDR1 MNHEY and CDR2 SVGAGI. J lost 3 bases, V lost 5 bases, and 6 bases had no gene match. For the CDR3, the DNA is TGTGCCAGCAGTCACACTAGCGGATACTACGAGCAGTACTTC. Translated, it gives CASSHTSGYYEQYF.

This sequence joins TRBV5-4 and TRBJ1-6, with a weak D call TRBD1 (6 bases). The germline CDR1 and CDR2 sequences are SGHNT and YYREEE (reference sequence). Trimming shortened V by 4 bases and J by 7 bases, and 15 bases separated the two germline ends. The CDR3 has 15 residues. CDR3 DNA: TGTGCCAGCAGCCCTCCAGGGGCTTGGAATTCACCCCTCCACTTT. As protein: CASSPPGAWNSPLHF.

The chain links TRBV7-8 to TRBJ2-7; 15 bases map to TRBD2. The trim removed 3 bases at V and 2 bases at J, leaving 5 bases unmatched. The length of the CDR3 is 17 residues. Germline values: CDR1 SGHVS, CDR2 FQNEAQ. DNA of the CDR3: TGTGCCAGCAGCTTGGGACTAGCGGGAGGCTGGGCCTACGAGCAGTACTTC. Its translation: CASSLGLAGGWAYEQYF.

This clone appeared once. CDR3 in DNA: TGTGCCAGTGCCGGGGTCCCTAACACTGAAGCTTTCTTT. This translates into CASAGVPNTEAFF. This chain uses TRBV9 with TRBJ1-1, with D uncertain. CDR1 and CDR2 from the germline V gene are SGDLS and YYNGEE. Trimming left V 8 bases short and J 2 bases short, with 13 bases between. The CDR3 consists of 13 residues. Full variable domain (rest looked up from reference TRBV9 and TRBJ1-1): DSGVTQTPKHLITATGQRVTLRCSPRSGDLSVYWYQQSLDQGLQFLIQYYNGEERAKGNILERFSAQQFPDLHSELNLSSLELGDSALYFCASAGVPNTEAFFGQGTRLTVV.

This chain links TRBV5-1 with TRBJ1-1; D may be TRBD1 (6 bases). The CDR3 extends over 15 amino acids. The V gene's germline CDR1 is SGHRS and CDR2 YFSETQ. V was trimmed by 0 bases and J by 6 bases, leaving 15 bases between them. This CDR3 reads CASSLGDIPRAEAFF. The CDR3 DNA follows: TGCGCCAGCAGCTTGGGGGACATCCCAAGGGCTGAAGCTTTCTTT.

This clone was recorded a few times. V is TRBV28 and J is TRBJ2-7, with D possibly matching TRBD1 (5 bases). V was shortened by 6 bases and J by 0 bases, with 15 bases between the two germline ends. Looked up from germline, CDR1 is MDHEN and CDR2 is SYDVKM. There are 15 residues in the CDR3. The CDR3 is CASSPAGASSYEQYF. In nucleotides, the CDR3 is TGTGCCAGCAGCCCAGCTGGGGCCTCCTCCTACGAGCAGTACTTC.

The rearrangement uses TRBV1 and TRBJ2-7; the table assigns TRBD2, which was not confirmed against the DNA. TRBV1 is marked as a pseudogene. This CDR3 is built from 15 residues. CDR3 nucleotides: TGCACCAGCAGCCAAGGGGTAGCGGGAGTCTACGAGCAGTACTTC. Translation gives CTSSQGVAGVYEQYF.

This clone is a singleton in its sample. The V and J genes are TRBV9 and TRBJ1-6; tentatively, D is TRBD1 (5 bases). Germline CDR1 SGDLS, CDR2 YYNGEE. The germline V and J ends were trimmed by 5 bases and 8 bases, with 8 bases remaining between them. CDR3 length equals 12 residues. CDR3 DNA: TGTGCCAGCAGGGCGGGGGATTCACCCCTCCACTTT. It is translated as CASRAGDSPLHF. The whole variable domain, filled in from reference TRBV9 and TRBJ1-6, reads DSGVTQTPKHLITATGQRVTLRCSPRSGDLSVYWYQQSLDQGLQFLIQYYNGEERAKGNILERFSAQQFPDLHSELNLSSLELGDSALYFCASRAGDSPLHFGNGTRLTVT.

This clone was counted a single time. This chain uses TRBV6-5 with TRBJ2-1, with 9 nucleotides matching TRBD1. This CDR3 has 14 amino acids. Germline CDR1 MNHEY, CDR2 SVGAGI. J lost 9 bases, V lost 6 bases, and 9 bases had no gene match. As DNA, the CDR3 is TGTGCCAGCAGCCGGACAGGGGTAGGGGGTGAGCAGTTCTTC. Translating gives CASSRTGVGGEQFF.

Note on this clone: Germline and junction disagree at one end, which may indicate a read error. This sequence joins TRBV7-9 and TRBJ1-3; D is unclear. The CDR3 runs to 15 residues. The germline V gene encodes CDR1 SEHNR and CDR2 FQNEAQ (reference sequence). CDR3 sequence: CSSSLEFSEGNTIYF. DNA of the CDR3: TGTTCCAGCAGCTTAGAGTTCAGTGAAGGAAACACCATATATTTT.

The chain recombines TRBV27 with TRBJ2-1, with D possibly matching TRBD1 (5 bases). Germline CDR1 reads MNHEY; CDR2 reads SMNVEV (reference sequence). The ends were cut back, 3 bases at V and 5 bases at J, with 17 bases in the middle. The CDR3 totals 16 residues. In DNA, the CDR3 is TGTGCCAGCAGTTTTTTTGGGGCAGCGAGAAACAATGAGCAGTTCTTC. This sequence encodes CASSFFGAARNNEQFF.

V usage is TRBV7-2 and J usage is TRBJ2-3; the D is unclear. The CDR3 consists of 12 residues. CDR1 and CDR2 from the germline V gene are SGHTA and FQGNSA. V was shortened by 1 base and J by 6 bases, with 5 bases between the two germline ends. Here the CDR3 DNA reads TGTGCCAGCAGCTTAGGCAGGGATACGCAGTATTTT. Encoded protein: CASSLGRDTQYF.

The chain uses TRBV4-3 and TRBJ1-2, with D tentatively TRBD1 (5 bases). From germline, CDR1 is LGHNA and CDR2 YSLEER. CDR3 length: 15 residues. V lost 2 bases, J lost 1 base, and 11 bases lay in between. CDR3 nucleotides: TGCGCCAGCAGCCAATGGGGCCAGGGTAACTATGGCTACACCTTC. Its translation is CASSQWGQGNYGYTF.

The chain employs TRBV29-1 and TRBJ2-1; weak D call: TRBD1 (6 bases). The CDR3 consists of 14 residues. The V gene lost 8 bases and the J gene lost 1 base, with 15 bases spanning the gap. CDR1 and CDR2 from the germline V gene are SQVTM and ANQGSEA. For the CDR3, the DNA is TGCAGCACCGGACAGACGGGGTCCTACAATGAGCAGTTCTTC. Translated, it gives CSTGQTGSYNEQFF.

V and J are TRBV4-1 and TRBJ2-2; 7 bases align to TRBD2. The CDR3 sequence is 16 residues long. The germline V gene has CDR1 MGHRA and CDR2 YSYEKL. V lost 1 base and J lost 4; bases outside the gene matches: 6. CDR3 loop: CASSQVGGEGTGELFF. Here the CDR3 DNA reads TGCGCCAGCAGCCAAGTGGGCGGGGAGGGCACCGGGGAGCTGTTTTTT.

This clone occurred a few times. The chain carries TRBV7-8 and TRBJ2-1, with D tentatively TRBD1 (5 bases). Germline CDR1 and CDR2: SGHVS and FQNEAQ. V lost 1 base to trimming and J lost 6 bases, with 10 bases between them. This CDR3 contains 14 residues. CDR3 amino acids: CASSLGVRVNEQFF. CDR3 sequence (DNA): TGTGCCAGCAGCTTAGGGGTCAGGGTCAATGAGCAGTTCTTC.

The V and J genes are TRBV7-2 and TRBJ1-1, with D tentatively TRBD1 (5 bases). Germline CDR1 SGHTA, CDR2 FQGNSA. The CDR3 extends over 15 amino acids. Trimming pared 3 bases from V and 4 bases from J, leaving 15 bases between. In nucleotides, the CDR3 is TGTGCCAGCAGCTTCGGGGGGATTGAGGGCACTGAAGCTTTCTTT. Residues: CASSFGGIEGTEAFF.

V and J are TRBV5-6 and TRBJ2-5, with unresolved D. The CDR3 is made up of 14 amino acids. The germline V gene has CDR1 SGHDT and CDR2 YYEEEE. V was cut by 4 bases and J by 0 bases, with 10 bases left in between. CDR3 bases: TGTGCCAGCAGCCTCCCCCGGGACCAAGAGACCCAGTACTTC. This gives the protein CASSLPRDQETQYF.